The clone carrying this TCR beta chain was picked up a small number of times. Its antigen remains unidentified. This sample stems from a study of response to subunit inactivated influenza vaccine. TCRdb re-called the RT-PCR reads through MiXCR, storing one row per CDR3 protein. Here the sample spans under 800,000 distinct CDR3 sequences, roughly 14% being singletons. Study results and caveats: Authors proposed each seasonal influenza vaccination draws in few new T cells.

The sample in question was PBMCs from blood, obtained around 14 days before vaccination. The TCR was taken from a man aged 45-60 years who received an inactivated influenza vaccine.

CDR3 in amino acids: CASTLGQYNEQFF. CDR3 bases: TGTGCCAGCACCTTGGGACAGTACAATGAGCAGTTCTTC. This rearrangement joins TRBV12-3 or TRBV12-4 to TRBJ2-1; the match to TRBD1 covers 7 bases. Trimming cost V 7 bases and J 4 bases; bases outside gene matches: 4. This CDR3 contains 13 residues.